The 11 T cell receptor beta chains listed next were all sequenced from one sample in a study of cytomegalovirus exposure and HLA in healthy donors. PCR used 60 Vbeta primers and 13 Jbeta primers. Sequencing used immunoSEQ multiplex PCR; TCRdb keeps in-frame clones, though not all of them. The sample lists roughly 120,000 clones, approximately 84% seen once, with about 1.7% in the top ten. The source material was PBMCs. Source of these receptors: a man aged 40-49 years in good health and CMV-seronegative.

The chain recombines TRBV19 with TRBJ2-1; a weak D match, TRBD2 (5 bases). Trimming took 5 bases from V and 5 from J, leaving 13 bases between them. Germline V gene lookup returns CDR1 LNHDA and CDR2 SQIVND (reference sequence). The CDR3 is made up of 14 amino acids. The CDR3 here is CASSRPPRDNEQFF. The DNA for the CDR3 is TGTGCCAGTAGTCGGCCCCCGAGGGACAATGAGCAGTTCTTC.

The chain recombines TRBV28 with TRBJ2-7; unclear D gene. The V gene's germline CDR1 is MDHEN and CDR2 SYDVKM. With 2 bases removed from V and 2 bases from J, the gap between germline ends came to 16 bases. The CDR3 is 16 amino acids. CDR3 region: CASSLMSRSATYEQYF. The CDR3 DNA reads as TGTGCCAGCAGTTTAATGTCCAGGTCAGCCACCTACGAGCAGTACTTC.

The rearrangement links TRBV27 to TRBJ1-6; TRBD1 is a possible D gene (6 bases). The CDR3 is 19 amino acids. V lost 2 bases and J 9 bases, leaving 26 bases between the germline ends. Germline V gene data show CDR1 as MNHEY and CDR2 as SMNVEV (reference sequence). CDR3 DNA: TGTGCCAGCAGTTTAAATCCAGGACAGTATTCTTCCCCCATTTCACCCCTCCACTTT. It is translated as CASSLNPGQYSSPISPLHF.

This CDR3 is CATSRGFGTQNTEAFF. The CDR3, as DNA: TGTGCCACCAGCAGAGGATTCGGGACACAGAACACTGAAGCTTTCTTT. The chain has TRBV15 and TRBJ1-1, with D maybe TRBD1 (6 bases). Germline assignment: CDR1 LNHNV and CDR2 YYDKDF (reference sequence). The V gene lost 1 base and the J gene lost 1 base, with 13 bases spanning the gap. The CDR3 is 16 amino acids.

The rearrangement uses TRBV14 and TRBJ1-1; D is undetermined. The germline gives CDR1 SGHDN, CDR2 FVKESK. The V and J ends lost 1 base and 0 bases respectively, with 6 bases between them. This CDR3 contains 14 residues. The CDR3 DNA is TGTGCCAGCAGCCAAGGGGGAGTGAACACTGAAGCTTTCTTT. It encodes CASSQGGVNTEAFF.

This clone was observed a few times. In nucleotides, the CDR3 is TGCGCCAGCAGCTTGGAACTGCGTTCACCCCTCCACTTT. The encoded protein is CASSLELRSPLHF. This chain links TRBV5-1 with TRBJ1-6; no clear D. The CDR3 totals 13 residues. V lost 0 bases and J 9 bases, leaving 7 bases between the germline ends. The germline V gene encodes CDR1 SGHRS and CDR2 YFSETQ.

The CDR3 bases are TGTGCCAGTTTAGGGGGCGTGGGGACTGAAGCTTTCTTT. Its translation: CASLGGVGTEAFF. The J gene is TRBJ1-1, the V gene TRBV19; 7 nucleotides match TRBD1. Germline V gives CDR1 LNHDA, CDR2 SQIVND (reference sequence). This CDR3 is built from 13 residues. Trimming at V came to 8 bases and at J to 5 bases, leaving 8 bases not matched to a gene.

The V and J genes are TRBV18 and TRBJ1-3, with 8 bases matching TRBD1. The V gene end was trimmed by 3 bases and the J gene end by 9 bases; junction bases not matched to a gene: 7. Germline V lookup: CDR1 KGHSH, CDR2 LQKENI. The length of the CDR3 is 14 residues. This CDR3 reads CASSPTGEIGTIYF. The CDR3 DNA reads as TGTGCCAGCTCACCGACAGGGGAGATCGGCACCATATATTTT.

As regards this clone: The sample carries other DNA sequences with the same CDR3. The V call is TRBV6-1, the J call TRBJ2-7; weak D call: TRBD2 (6 bases). The CDR3 contains 12 residues. The V gene's germline CDR1 is MNHNS and CDR2 SASEGT. Trimming stripped 8 bases from V and 4 bases from J, with 12 bases between. CDR3 in DNA: TGTGCCAGCCGGGGGTTAAGTTACGAGCAGTACTTC. This sequence encodes CASRGLSYEQYF.

CDR3 coding DNA: TGCGCCAGCAGCTTGACAGGAATATCTTCACCCCTCCACTTT. Amino acid sequence: CASSLTGISSPLHF. V usage is TRBV5-1 and J usage is TRBJ1-6; perhaps TRBD1 as D (5 bases). The germline gives CDR1 SGHRS, CDR2 YFSETQ. V was cut by 1 base and J by 9 bases, with 11 bases left in between. CDR3 length equals 14 residues. Looking up the rest from reference TRBV5-1 and TRBJ1-6 gives the full variable domain: KAGVTQTPRYLIKTRGQQVTLSCSPISGHRSVSWYQQTPGQGLQFLFEYFSETQRNKGNFPGRFSGRQFSNSRSEMNVSTLELGDSALYLCASSLTGISSPLHFGNGTRLTVT.

The genes are TRBV11-2 and TRBJ2-4, with D perhaps matching TRBD1 (5 bases). CDR1 is SGHAT, CDR2 FQNNGV, per germline. Trimming shortened V by 1 base and J by 8 bases, and 9 bases separated the two germline ends. This CDR3 has 13 residues. CDR3 sequence: CASSLAVRDIQYF. For the CDR3, the DNA is TGTGCCAGCAGCTTAGCCGTCAGGGACATTCAGTACTTC.